In its sample, the clone carrying this T cell receptor beta chain was seen once. Here immunoSEQ multiplex PCR was the method, and the copy in TCRdb shows in-frame clones only, minus some. In the table there are tens of thousands of clones, about 90% of which are singletons. The sample originates from a study of OX40 agonist ivuxolimab in advanced cancers. This CDR3 is built from 15 residues. Germline-derived CDR1 and CDR2 are SGHVS and FQNEAQ. Trimming at V came to 7 bases and at J to 5 bases, leaving 11 bases not matched to a gene. J is TRBJ2-7 and V is TRBV7-8, with 10 bases that match TRBD2. This clonotype was obtained from an adult with an advanced solid tumor such as melanoma, head and neck, liver or kidney cancer. The sequences come from CD4+ or CD8+ T cells sorted from blood, collected in a trial of the OX40 agonist ivuxolimab. The CDR3 sequence is CASTPGLAVYHEQYF. In nucleotides, the CDR3 is TGTGCCAGCACCCCCGGACTAGCGGTTTACCACGAGCAGTACTTC.